A selection of T cell receptor beta chains follows, all from one sample in a study of cytomegalovirus exposure and HLA in healthy donors. TCRdb keeps only in-frame clones here, not all; method: immunoSEQ multiplex PCR. Here the sample spans about 250,000 clones, roughly nine tenths being singletons. The source material was PBMCs. The receptors were gathered from a man younger than 35 in good health and CMV-seropositive. The CDR3 runs from the conserved cysteine through the conserved F or W. The order of the fields is V gene, D gene, clone size, J gene, CDR3 DNA, CDR3 protein. D genes are given only for firm matches. A clone size is listed for some rows: how often the clone was seen (once, few, many), or a class if it is expanded.

v_call: TRBV11-2; d_call: TRBD2; clone_size: -; j_call: TRBJ2-3; cdr3_nt: TGTGCCAGCAGCATGTCCCTAGCGGGCACAGATACGCAGTATTTT; cdr3_aa: CASSMSLAGTDTQYF
v_call: TRBV2; d_call: TRBD2; clone_size: -; j_call: TRBJ2-7; cdr3_nt: TGTGCCAGCAGGGGGACTAGCAACTCCTACGAGCAGTACTTC; cdr3_aa: CASRGTSNSYEQYF
v_call: TRBV27; d_call: -; clone_size: -; j_call: TRBJ2-7; cdr3_nt: TGTGCCAGCAGTTTATTTAGAGGGGTTCGGTCCTACGAGCAGTACTTC; cdr3_aa: CASSLFRGVRSYEQYF
v_call: TRBV12-2; d_call: -; clone_size: few; j_call: TRBJ1-2; cdr3_nt: TGTGCAAGTCGCTTAGCTACAGGGGGCATGTGCTACACCTTC; cdr3_aa: CASRLATGGMCYTF
v_call: TRBV6-1; d_call: -; clone_size: -; j_call: TRBJ1-2; cdr3_nt: TGTGCCAGCAGTGAAGCGGGGGGGAACTATGGCTACACCTTC; cdr3_aa: CASSEAGGNYGYTF
v_call: TRBV11-3; d_call: -; clone_size: -; j_call: TRBJ2-1; cdr3_nt: TGTGCCAGCAGCTTGGGGTACAATGAGCAGTTCTTC; cdr3_aa: CASSLGYNEQFF
v_call: TRBV28; d_call: -; clone_size: -; j_call: TRBJ2-5; cdr3_nt: TGTGCCAGCAGCCCGACTTGGGGGGAGGACCTAGAGACCCAGTACTTC; cdr3_aa: CASSPTWGEDLETQYF
v_call: TRBV7-9; d_call: -; clone_size: -; j_call: TRBJ2-4; cdr3_nt: TGTGCCAGCAGCTTAGGTAGGACAGAAAACATTCAGTACTTC; cdr3_aa: CASSLGRTENIQYF
v_call: TRBV6-4; d_call: TRBD1; clone_size: -; j_call: TRBJ1-1; cdr3_nt: TGTGCCAGCAGTGAGGACAGGGCGGCTTCAGCTTTCTTT; cdr3_aa: CASSEDRAASAFF
v_call: TRBV6-5; d_call: TRBD2; clone_size: -; j_call: TRBJ2-7; cdr3_nt: TGTGCCAGCAGTTACGGACTAGCCGCGGTACGCGAGCAGTACTTC; cdr3_aa: CASSYGLAAVREQYF
v_call: TRBV5-4; d_call: -; clone_size: -; j_call: TRBJ1-1; cdr3_nt: TGTGCCAGCAGCTCCAGCTTGGAACGACAGCTTAACACTGAAGCTTTCTTT; cdr3_aa: CASSSSLERQLNTEAFF
v_call: TRBV6-5; d_call: -; clone_size: -; j_call: TRBJ1-1; cdr3_nt: TGTGCCAGCAGAGGAGCAGTAGGCACTGAAGCTTTCTTT; cdr3_aa: CASRGAVGTEAFF
v_call: TRBV7-9; d_call: TRBD1; clone_size: -; j_call: TRBJ1-4; cdr3_nt: TGTGCCAGCAGCTCCATTTGGGACAGGGGAAATGAAAAACTGTTTTTT; cdr3_aa: CASSSIWDRGNEKLFF
v_call: TRBV4-2; d_call: -; clone_size: -; j_call: TRBJ1-2; cdr3_nt: TGTGCCGGTTCAAACGGGCTATCCGACGCTAATGGCTACACCTTC; cdr3_aa: CAGSNGLSDANGYTF
v_call: TRBV19; d_call: TRBD1; clone_size: once; j_call: TRBJ1-1; cdr3_nt: TGTGCCAGTAGTACACACGGGACAGCTTATGAAGCTTTCTTT; cdr3_aa: CASSTHGTAYEAFF
v_call: TRBV7-2; d_call: -; clone_size: once; j_call: TRBJ1-5; cdr3_nt: TGTGCCAGCAGCCCCCGGGGGGTGGATCAGCCCCAGCATTTT; cdr3_aa: CASSPRGVDQPQHF
v_call: TRBV6-4; d_call: -; clone_size: -; j_call: TRBJ2-3; cdr3_nt: TGTGCCAGCAGTGACTCGGGTGGTCTCGGCACAGATACGCAGTATTTT; cdr3_aa: CASSDSGGLGTDTQYF
v_call: TRBV7-9; d_call: TRBD2; clone_size: -; j_call: TRBJ2-7; cdr3_nt: TGTGCCAGCAGCTTGCCGGGGGGTGGGTACGAGCAGTACTTC; cdr3_aa: CASSLPGGGYEQYF
v_call: TRBV11-2; d_call: TRBD1; clone_size: -; j_call: TRBJ2-5; cdr3_nt: TGTGCCAGCAGCTCAGGACAGGGGTGGAGAGAGACCCAGTACTTC; cdr3_aa: CASSSGQGWRETQYF
v_call: TRBV7-9; d_call: TRBD2; clone_size: -; j_call: TRBJ2-3; cdr3_nt: TGTGCCAGCAGCTTAACTAGCGGGAGGTCAGATACGCAGTATTTT; cdr3_aa: CASSLTSGRSDTQYF
v_call: TRBV28; d_call: -; clone_size: -; j_call: TRBJ1-5; cdr3_nt: TGTGCCAGCAGTGCCAGGGAGGTGAACAATCAGCCCCAGCATTTT; cdr3_aa: CASSAREVNNQPQHF
v_call: TRBV10-2; d_call: TRBD1; clone_size: -; j_call: TRBJ1-2; cdr3_nt: TGCGCCACCCTGACAGGGGGTAAAAGCACCTTC; cdr3_aa: CATLTGGKSTF
v_call: TRBV30; d_call: -; clone_size: -; j_call: TRBJ2-7; cdr3_nt: TGTGCCTGGAGTGAAGGACACTTCTACGAGCAGTACTTC; cdr3_aa: CAWSEGHFYEQYF
v_call: TRBV27; d_call: -; clone_size: -; j_call: TRBJ2-1; cdr3_nt: TGTGCCAGCAGTTCCCAGGGCCCTCGGCAGTTCTTC; cdr3_aa: CASSSQGPRQFF
v_call: TRBV5-4; d_call: TRBD2; clone_size: once; j_call: TRBJ2-7; cdr3_nt: TGTGCCAGCAGGCCCGGGACTAGCGCTTACGAGCAGTACTTC; cdr3_aa: CASRPGTSAYEQYF
v_call: TRBV10-3; d_call: -; clone_size: -; j_call: TRBJ2-5; cdr3_nt: TGTGCCATCAGTGGACTCCCAGGTCTGCAAGAGACCCAGTACTTC; cdr3_aa: CAISGLPGLQETQYF
v_call: TRBV4-1; d_call: -; clone_size: -; j_call: TRBJ1-2; cdr3_nt: TGCGCCAGCAGCCAAGATACTGGGGACGGCTACACCTTC; cdr3_aa: CASSQDTGDGYTF
v_call: TRBV13; d_call: TRBD2; clone_size: -; j_call: TRBJ2-1; cdr3_nt: TGTGCCAGCAGCCCTTGGGGGAGCGGGAGTTACAATGAGCAGTTCTTC; cdr3_aa: CASSPWGSGSYNEQFF
v_call: TRBV6-5; d_call: TRBD2; clone_size: few; j_call: TRBJ2-1; cdr3_nt: TGTGCCAGCAGTTACGTAGCGGGAGCCCGGGGTGAGCAGTTCTTC; cdr3_aa: CASSYVAGARGEQFF
v_call: TRBV12-2; d_call: -; clone_size: many; j_call: TRBJ2-7; cdr3_nt: TGTGCAAGTCGCTTACAGTTGAGCTCCTACGAGCAGTACTTC; cdr3_aa: CASRLQLSSYEQYF
v_call: TRBV5-1; d_call: -; clone_size: -; j_call: TRBJ1-1; cdr3_nt: TGCGCCAGCAGCCCGGGGAGGGGAGCCATGAACACTGAAGCTTTCTTT; cdr3_aa: CASSPGRGAMNTEAFF
v_call: TRBV4-1; d_call: -; clone_size: -; j_call: TRBJ2-7; cdr3_nt: TGCGCCAGCAGCCAACCCTCGTCCCGGGAAACAGGGATTGGAGAGCAGTACTTC; cdr3_aa: CASSQPSSRETGIGEQYF
v_call: TRBV11-1; d_call: -; clone_size: -; j_call: TRBJ1-2; cdr3_nt: TGTGCCAGCAGCCGACGGGGGGTACATGGCTACACCTTC; cdr3_aa: CASSRRGVHGYTF